This TCR beta chain came from a study of CD8 T cells in Susac syndrome. It was with random hexamers that roughly 0.45 to 1 ug RNA was reverse transcribed. Amplification of TCR beta CDR3 used immunoSEQ multiplex PCR across 54 Vbeta and 13 Jbeta. Using its own MiXCR run on the immunoSEQ multiplex PCR reads, TCRdb lists one record per CDR3 protein. Among approximately 140,000 distinct CDR3 sequences listed, 65% to 90% were seen once. Germline V gene lookup returns CDR1 SEHNR and CDR2 FQNEAQ (reference sequence). The CDR3 runs to 14 residues. Trimming removed 1 base from V and 7 bases from J, with 13 bases in between.

This receptor was obtained from a human donor with multiple sclerosis. The chain combines TRBV7-9 with TRBJ1-1; D not certain. Sample: CD8+ T cells from PBMCs. The CDR3 is CASSLVSFGIEAFF. DNA of the CDR3: TGTGCCAGCAGCTTAGTAAGCTTCGGGATTGAAGCTTTCTTT.